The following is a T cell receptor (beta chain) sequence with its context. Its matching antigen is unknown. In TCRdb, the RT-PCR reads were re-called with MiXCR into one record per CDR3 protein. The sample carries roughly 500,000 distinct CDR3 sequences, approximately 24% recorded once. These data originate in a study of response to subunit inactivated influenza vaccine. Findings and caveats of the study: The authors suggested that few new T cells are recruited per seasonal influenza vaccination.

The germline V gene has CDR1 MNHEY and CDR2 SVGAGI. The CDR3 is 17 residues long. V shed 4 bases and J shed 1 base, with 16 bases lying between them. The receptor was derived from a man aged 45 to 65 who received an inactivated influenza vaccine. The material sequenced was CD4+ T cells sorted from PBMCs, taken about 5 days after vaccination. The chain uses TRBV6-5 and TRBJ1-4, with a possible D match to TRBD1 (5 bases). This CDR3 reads CASSFSGIGGTNEKLFF. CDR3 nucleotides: TGTGCCAGCAGTTTCTCAGGGATCGGGGGAACTAATGAAAAACTGTTTTTT.